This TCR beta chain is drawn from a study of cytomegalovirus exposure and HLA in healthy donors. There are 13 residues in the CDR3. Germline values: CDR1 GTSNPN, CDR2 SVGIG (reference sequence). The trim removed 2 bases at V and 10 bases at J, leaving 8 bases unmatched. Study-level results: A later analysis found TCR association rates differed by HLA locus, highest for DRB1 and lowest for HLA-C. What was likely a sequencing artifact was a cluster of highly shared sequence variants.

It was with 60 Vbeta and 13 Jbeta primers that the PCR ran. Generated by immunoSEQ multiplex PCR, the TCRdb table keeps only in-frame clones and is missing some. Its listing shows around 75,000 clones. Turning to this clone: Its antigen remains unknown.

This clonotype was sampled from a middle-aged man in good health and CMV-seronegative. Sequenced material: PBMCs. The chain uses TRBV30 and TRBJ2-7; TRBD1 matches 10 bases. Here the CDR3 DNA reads TGTGCCTGGAGTAGACAGGGGGCTGCTGAACAGTACTTC. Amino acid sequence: CAWSRQGAAEQYF. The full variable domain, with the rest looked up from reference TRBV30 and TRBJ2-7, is SQTIHQWPATLVQPVGSPLSLECTVEGTSNPNLYWYRQAAGRGLQLLFYSVGIGQISSEVPQNLSASRPQDRQFILSSKKLLLSDSGFYLCAWSRQGAAEQYFGPGTRLTVT.